This T cell receptor (beta chain) came from a study of blood T cell repertoires in COVID-19. Study context: There were acute and convalescent COVID-19 samples, and they came from the United States, Italy and Spain. Sample material is recorded as cDNA or gDNA derived from T cells, B-cell-depleted T cells, or PBMCs.

The length of the CDR3 is 15 residues. CDR1 LGHNA and CDR2 YSLEER come from the germline V gene. With 4 bases removed from V and 0 bases from J, the gap between germline ends came to 9 bases. Authors' data handling: Amplified reference gene primers provided the basis for estimating nucleated cell counts. The repertoire was sequenced with immunoSEQ multiplex PCR; TCRdb's copy has only in-frame clones and lacks some. D and trimming come from the DNA, and the V and J calls and clone size come from that table. Of about 78,000 clones in the sample, more than 75% were seen once. The count of this clone is one.

Sequencing was performed on peripheral blood. This receptor was obtained from a woman aged 55-69 years with acute or convalescent COVID-19. This chain uses TRBV4-3 with TRBJ2-2, with D unclear. The CDR3 region has the DNA TGCGCCAGCAGCCCCGCGCTACCGAACACCGGGGAGCTGTTTTTT. Translating gives CASSPALPNTGELFF.